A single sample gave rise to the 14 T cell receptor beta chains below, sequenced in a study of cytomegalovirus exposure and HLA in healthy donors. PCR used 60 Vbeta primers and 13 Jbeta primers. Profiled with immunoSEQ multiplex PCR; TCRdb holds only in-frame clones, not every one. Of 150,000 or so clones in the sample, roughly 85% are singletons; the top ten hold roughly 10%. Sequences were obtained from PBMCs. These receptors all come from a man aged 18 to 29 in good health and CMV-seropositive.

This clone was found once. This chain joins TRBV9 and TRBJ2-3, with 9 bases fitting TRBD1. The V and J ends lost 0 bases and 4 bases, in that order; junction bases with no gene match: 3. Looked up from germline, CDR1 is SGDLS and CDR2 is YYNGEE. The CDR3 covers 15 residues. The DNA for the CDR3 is TGTGCCAGCAGCGTAGGGGACAGGGCGGCAGATACGCAGTATTTT. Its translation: CASSVGDRAADTQYF. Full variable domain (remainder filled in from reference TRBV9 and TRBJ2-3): DSGVTQTPKHLITATGQRVTLRCSPRSGDLSVYWYQQSLDQGLQFLIQYYNGEERAKGNILERFSAQQFPDLHSELNLSSLELGDSALYFCASSVGDRAADTQYFGPGTRLTVL.

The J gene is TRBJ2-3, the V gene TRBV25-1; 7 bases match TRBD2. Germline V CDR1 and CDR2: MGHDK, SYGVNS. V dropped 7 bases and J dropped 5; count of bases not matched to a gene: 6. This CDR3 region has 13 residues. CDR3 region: CASTRGGEDTQYF. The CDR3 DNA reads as TGTGCCAGCACCCGTGGGGGGGAAGATACGCAGTATTTT.

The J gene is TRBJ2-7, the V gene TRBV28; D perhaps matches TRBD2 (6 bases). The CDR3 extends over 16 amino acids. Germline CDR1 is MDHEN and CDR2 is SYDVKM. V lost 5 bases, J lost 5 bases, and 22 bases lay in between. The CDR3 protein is CASSPIGGSLLNEQYF. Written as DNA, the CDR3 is TGTGCCAGCAGTCCGATTGGGGGGAGTCTGTTAAACGAGCAGTACTTC.

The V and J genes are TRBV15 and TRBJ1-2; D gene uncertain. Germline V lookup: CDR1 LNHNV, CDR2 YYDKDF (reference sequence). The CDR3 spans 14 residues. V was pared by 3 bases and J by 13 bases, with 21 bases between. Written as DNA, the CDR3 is TGTGCCACCAGCAGCCCTACCGACTCAGGAGGCGTCACCTTC. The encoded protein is CATSSPTDSGGVTF.

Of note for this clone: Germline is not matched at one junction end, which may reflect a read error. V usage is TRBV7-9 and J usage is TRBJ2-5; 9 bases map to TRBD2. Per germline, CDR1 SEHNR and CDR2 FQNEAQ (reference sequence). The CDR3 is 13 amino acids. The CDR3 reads CAGGVGGLETQYF. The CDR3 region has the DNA TGCGCGGGAGGGGTAGGAGGGCTAGAGACCCAGTACTTC.

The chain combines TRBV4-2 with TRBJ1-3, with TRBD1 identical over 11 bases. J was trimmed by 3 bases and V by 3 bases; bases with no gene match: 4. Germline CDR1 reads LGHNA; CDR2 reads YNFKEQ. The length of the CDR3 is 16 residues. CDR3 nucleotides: TGTGCCAGCAGCCAGGCGGGACAGGGGGGTGGAAACACCATATATTTT. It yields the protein CASSQAGQGGGNTIYF.

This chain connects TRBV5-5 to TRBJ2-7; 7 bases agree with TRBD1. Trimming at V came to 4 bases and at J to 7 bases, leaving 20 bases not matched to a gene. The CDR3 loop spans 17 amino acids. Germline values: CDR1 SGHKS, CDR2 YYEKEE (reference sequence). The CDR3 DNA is TGTGCCAGCAGCCGAACCGGGACAGAAAACAACCTACGGGAGCAGTACTTC. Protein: CASSRTGTENNLREQYF. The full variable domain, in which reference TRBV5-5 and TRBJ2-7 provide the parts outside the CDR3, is DAGVTQSPTHLIKTRGQQVTLRCSPISGHKSVSWYQQVLGQGPQFIFQYYEKEERGRGNFPDRFSARQFPNYSSELNVNALLLGDSALYLCASSRTGTENNLREQYFGPGTRLTVT.

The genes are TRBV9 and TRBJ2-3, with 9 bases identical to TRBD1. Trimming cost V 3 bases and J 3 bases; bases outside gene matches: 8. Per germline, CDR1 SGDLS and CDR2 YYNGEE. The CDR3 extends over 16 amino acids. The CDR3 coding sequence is TGTGCCAGCAGCGGACAAGACAGGGGGTTTACAGATACGCAGTATTTT. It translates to CASSGQDRGFTDTQYF.

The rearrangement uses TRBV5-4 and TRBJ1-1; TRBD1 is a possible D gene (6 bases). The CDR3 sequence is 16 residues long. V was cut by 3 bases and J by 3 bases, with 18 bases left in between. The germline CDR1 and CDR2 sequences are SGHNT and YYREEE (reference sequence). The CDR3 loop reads CASSSDTRDIHTEAFF. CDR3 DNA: TGTGCCAGCAGCTCGGATACCCGGGACATCCACACTGAAGCTTTCTTT.

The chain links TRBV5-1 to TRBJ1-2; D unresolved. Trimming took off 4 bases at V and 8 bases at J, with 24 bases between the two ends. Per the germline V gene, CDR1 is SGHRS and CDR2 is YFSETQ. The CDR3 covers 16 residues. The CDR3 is CASSPPLHSFPGGYTF. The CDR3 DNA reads TGCGCCAGCAGCCCACCACTACACTCATTCCCGGGGGGCTACACCTTC.

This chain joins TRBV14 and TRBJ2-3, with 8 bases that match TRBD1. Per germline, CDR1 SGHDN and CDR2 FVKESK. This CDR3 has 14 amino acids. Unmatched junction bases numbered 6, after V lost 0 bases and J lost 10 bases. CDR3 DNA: TGTGCCAGCAGCCAAGATCGAGGACAGGGTGCGCAGTATTTT. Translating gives CASSQDRGQGAQYF.

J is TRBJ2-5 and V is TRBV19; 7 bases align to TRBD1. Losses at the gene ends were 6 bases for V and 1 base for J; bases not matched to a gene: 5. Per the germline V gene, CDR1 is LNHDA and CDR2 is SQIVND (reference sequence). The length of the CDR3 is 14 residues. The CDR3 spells CASRPGTVQETQYF. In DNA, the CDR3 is TGTGCCAGTAGACCTGGGACAGTCCAAGAGACCCAGTACTTC.

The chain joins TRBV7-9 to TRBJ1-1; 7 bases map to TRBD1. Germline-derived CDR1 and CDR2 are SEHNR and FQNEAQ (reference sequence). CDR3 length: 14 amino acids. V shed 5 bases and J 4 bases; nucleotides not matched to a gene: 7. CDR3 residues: CASSVDRESTEAFF. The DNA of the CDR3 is TGTGCCAGCAGCGTTGACAGGGAGAGCACTGAAGCTTTCTTT.

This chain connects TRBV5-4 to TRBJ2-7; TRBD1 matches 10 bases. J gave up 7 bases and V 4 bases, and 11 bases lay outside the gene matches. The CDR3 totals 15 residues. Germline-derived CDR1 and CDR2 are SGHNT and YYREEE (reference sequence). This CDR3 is CASSKTGTGAREQYF. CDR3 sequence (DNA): TGTGCCAGCAGCAAGACCGGGACAGGGGCGAGAGAGCAGTACTTC. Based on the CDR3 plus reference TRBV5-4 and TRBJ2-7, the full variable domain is ETGVTQSPTHLIKTRGQQVTLRCSSQSGHNTVSWYQQALGQGPQFIFQYYREEENGRGNFPPRFSGLQFPNYSSELNVNALELDDSALYLCASSKTGTGAREQYFGPGTRLTVT.